These T cell receptor beta chains were read from a single sample in a study of cytomegalovirus exposure and HLA in healthy donors. Sequencing used immunoSEQ multiplex PCR; TCRdb keeps in-frame clones, though not all of them. This repertoire shows 120,000 or so clones, about four fifths found once; its top ten account for 2.2%. The sequenced material came from PBMCs. The receptors here all came from a middle-aged woman in good health and CMV-seronegative. Both conserved end residues are part of each CDR3. Fields, in order: D gene, clone size, J gene, V gene, CDR3 protein, CDR3 DNA. D genes are given only for firm matches. The size entry is marked missing in some rows and otherwise reads once, few, many or a size class.

D: TRBD1; size: .; J: TRBJ1-1; V: TRBV11-2; CDR3: CASSPRGDRRNTEAFF; DNA: TGTGCCAGCAGCCCTAGGGGGGACAGGAGGAACACTGAAGCTTTCTTT
D: .; size: .; J: TRBJ1-2; V: TRBV19; CDR3: CASSIRGAGGYTF; DNA: TGTGCCAGTAGTATTCGGGGGGCCGGTGGCTACACCTTC
D: .; size: .; J: TRBJ2-3; V: TRBV5-1; CDR3: CASRLASDTQYF; DNA: TGCGCCAGCAGATTGGCCTCAGATACGCAGTATTTT
D: .; size: .; J: TRBJ1-3; V: TRBV5-1; CDR3: CASSQAGDGNTIYF; DNA: TGCGCCAGCAGCCAGGCAGGGGACGGAAACACCATATATTTT
D: TRBD1; size: .; J: TRBJ1-1; V: TRBV6-1; CDR3: CASGQGMNTEAFF; DNA: TGTGCCAGCGGACAGGGAATGAACACTGAAGCTTTCTTT
D: TRBD1; size: .; J: TRBJ1-2; V: TRBV2; CDR3: CASRDRERTNYGYTF; DNA: TGTGCCAGCAGGGACAGGGAAAGAACGAACTATGGCTACACCTTC
D: TRBD1; size: .; J: TRBJ1-2; V: TRBV27; CDR3: CASSPGQGRNYGYTF; DNA: TGTGCCAGCAGTCCGGGACAGGGGCGGAACTATGGCTACACCTTC
D: TRBD2; size: .; J: TRBJ2-3; V: TRBV9; CDR3: CASSVDASGMTDTQYF; DNA: TGTGCCAGCAGCGTAGACGCTAGCGGGATGACAGATACGCAGTATTTT
D: .; size: .; J: TRBJ2-7; V: TRBV7-3; CDR3: CASSQAYEQYF; DNA: TGTGCCAGCAGCCAGGCCTACGAGCAGTACTTC
D: TRBD1; size: .; J: TRBJ2-7; V: TRBV27; CDR3: CASSFGTGYEQYF; DNA: TGTGCCAGCAGTTTTGGGACAGGCTACGAGCAGTACTTC
D: TRBD1; size: few; J: TRBJ2-1; V: TRBV6-6; CDR3: CASSRPGTGNEQFF; DNA: TGTGCCAGCAGCCGGCCCGGGACAGGCAATGAGCAGTTCTTC
D: .; size: .; J: TRBJ1-1; V: TRBV18; CDR3: CASSQGWDTEAFF; DNA: TGTGCCAGCTCTCAGGGATGGGACACTGAAGCTTTCTTT
D: .; size: .; J: TRBJ1-5; V: TRBV19; CDR3: CASTPGISEPQHF; DNA: TGTGCCAGTACCCCAGGCATTTCGGAGCCCCAGCATTTT
D: .; size: .; J: TRBJ1-2; V: TRBV7-9; CDR3: CSSSRAGGTLEFGGYTF; DNA: TGTTCCAGCAGCCGGGCTGGAGGGACGCTCGAGTTCGGTGGCTACACCTTC
D: TRBD1; size: .; J: TRBJ2-5; V: TRBV7-9; CDR3: CASSLGDRVKETQYF; DNA: TGTGCCAGCAGCTTAGGGGACAGGGTAAAAGAGACCCAGTACTTC
D: .; size: .; J: TRBJ2-7; V: TRBV25-1; CDR3: CASSNTGSYEQYF; DNA: TGTGCCAGCAGTAACACAGGGTCCTACGAGCAGTACTTC
D: TRBD2; size: .; J: TRBJ2-1; V: TRBV27; CDR3: CASSLGTRSGNEQFF; DNA: TGTGCCAGCAGTTTAGGGACTAGATCCGGCAATGAGCAGTTCTTC
D: .; size: once; J: TRBJ2-1; V: TRBV29-1; CDR3: CSVEQSYNEQFF; DNA: TGCAGCGTTGAACAGTCGTACAATGAGCAGTTCTTC
D: .; size: once; J: TRBJ2-7; V: TRBV21-1; CDR3: CASSVNWGQPFSYEQYF; DNA: TGTGCCAGCAGTGTGAACTGGGGACAGCCATTCTCCTACGAGCAGTACTTC
D: .; size: few; J: TRBJ1-4; V: TRBV4-1; CDR3: CASSQPSGGGNEKLFF; DNA: TGCGCCAGCAGCCAACCCTCCGGGGGGGGGAATGAAAAACTGTTTTTT
D: .; size: .; J: TRBJ2-3; V: TRBV7-9; CDR3: CASSLKTIGGTQYF; DNA: TGTGCCAGCAGCTTAAAAACTATTGGCGGTACGCAGTATTTT
D: .; size: .; J: TRBJ2-7; V: TRBV4-1; CDR3: CASSQGVPARGRYEQYF; DNA: TGCGCCAGCAGCCAAGGGGTCCCAGCCAGGGGACGGTACGAGCAGTACTTC
D: TRBD2; size: .; J: TRBJ2-7; V: TRBV7-9; CDR3: CASSPGTSGYEQYF; DNA: TGTGCCAGCAGCCCCGGGACTAGTGGATACGAGCAGTACTTC
D: .; size: few; J: TRBJ2-7; V: TRBV6-1; CDR3: CASSRQVTSYEQYF; DNA: TGTGCCAGCAGTAGACAGGTAACCTCCTACGAGCAGTACTTC
D: TRBD2; size: .; J: TRBJ2-3; V: TRBV11-2; CDR3: CASSSGGRGGRDTQYF; DNA: TGTGCCAGCAGCTCCGGGGGGCGGGGGGGCCGGGATACGCAGTATTTT
D: TRBD1; size: once; J: TRBJ1-4; V: TRBV25-1; CDR3: CASSDGQGARTNEKLFF; DNA: TGTGCCAGCAGTGATGGACAGGGGGCGCGCACTAATGAAAAACTGTTTTTT
D: .; size: .; J: TRBJ2-5; V: TRBV25-1; CDR3: CASSDPGEREYF; DNA: TGTGCCAGCAGTGACCCGGGGGAACGAGAGTACTTC
D: .; size: .; J: TRBJ1-3; V: TRBV5-6; CDR3: CASSVTWRSGNTIYF; DNA: TGTGCCAGCAGCGTAACGTGGAGGTCGGGAAACACCATATATTTT
D: TRBD1; size: .; J: TRBJ1-1; V: TRBV7-9; CDR3: CASSSPTGIATEAFF; DNA: TGTGCCAGCAGCTCCCCGACAGGGATCGCCACTGAAGCTTTCTTT